These 10 T cell receptor beta chains came from one sample sequenced in a study of blood T cells in healthy people across ages. Next came a second PCR, run for about 7 to 12 cycles, which used a sample-barcoded 5' primer along with a J-beta primer mix. In TCRdb, the 5' RACE reads were re-called with MiXCR into one record per CDR3 protein. The sample carries more than 1,400,000 distinct CDR3 sequences, roughly 40% recorded once. Sequenced sample: blood. Source of these receptors: a woman aged 18-29 years in good health.

The genes are TRBV5-1 and TRBJ2-1; 8 bases align to TRBD1. Germline trimming cut 2 bases from V and 5 bases from J; bases unmatched to any gene: 3. The CDR3 loop spans 14 amino acids. Germline CDR1 SGHRS, CDR2 YFSETQ. CDR3 coding DNA: TGCGCCAGCAGCTTCCGGGACAGGAACAATGAGCAGTTCTTC. This codes for CASSFRDRNNEQFF.

This chain joins TRBV18 and TRBJ1-5, with D hard to call. The V end lost 4 bases, the J end lost 6 bases, and 10 bases lay between the germline ends. The CDR3 length is 13 residues. CDR1 is KGHSH and CDR2 is LQKENI in the germline V gene. Here the CDR3 reads CASSQLSRQPQHF. The CDR3 nucleotides read TGTGCCAGCTCACAACTTTCTCGTCAGCCCCAGCATTTT.

The chain recombines TRBV6-2 or TRBV6-3 with TRBJ2-4; perhaps D is TRBD1 or TRBD2 (5 bases each). With 5 bases removed from V and 8 bases from J, the gap between germline ends came to 16 bases. The CDR3 has 14 residues. Germline lookup yields CDR1 MNHEY and CDR2 SVGEGT. CDR3: CASSVGTTVDIQYF. The CDR3 region has the DNA TGTGCCAGCAGTGTGGGGACCACCGTAGACATTCAGTACTTC.

V is TRBV27 and J is TRBJ2-7, with TRBD2 matching over 12 bases. This CDR3 is built from 18 residues. Germline-derived CDR1 and CDR2 are MNHEY and SMNVEV (reference sequence). V gave up 0 bases and J gave up 7 bases; unmatched junction bases: 13. The DNA for the CDR3 is TGTGCCAGCAGTTTATCACCCCATCTAGCGGGAGGGCCGGGTGAGCAGTACTTC. This encodes CASSLSPHLAGGPGEQYF.

This clonotype has a handful of counts. The chain employs TRBV6-2 or TRBV6-3 and TRBJ2-7; 10 bases are shared with TRBD2. V lost 2 bases, J lost 3 bases, and 4 bases stayed unmatched. Germline V gene lookup returns CDR1 MNHEY and CDR2 SVGEGT. CDR3 size: 15 residues. The CDR3 protein is CASSYGLAGVYEQYF. CDR3 sequence (DNA): TGTGCCAGCAGTTACGGGCTAGCGGGGGTCTACGAGCAGTACTTC.

This clonotype was seen a handful of times. The rearrangement uses TRBV24-1 and TRBJ1-5; a weak D match, TRBD1 (5 bases). Trimming removed 11 bases at V and 2 bases at J, with 12 bases between. The germline gives CDR1 KGHDR, CDR2 SFDVKD. CDR3 size: 13 residues. The CDR3 DNA reads TGTGCCAGCCCCCAGGGAGGCAATCAGCCCCAGCATTTT. Amino acid sequence: CASPQGGNQPQHF.

J is TRBJ2-1 and V is TRBV18; 8 nucleotides align to TRBD2. Germline-derived CDR1 and CDR2 are KGHSH and LQKENI. There are 13 residues in the CDR3. J was trimmed by 9 bases and V by 4 bases; bases with no gene match: 5. The CDR3 DNA sequence: TGTGCCAGCTCACGAGTCCGGGAGGGTGAGCAGTTCTTC. Translating gives CASSRVREGEQFF. Full variable domain (missing parts from reference TRBV18 and TRBJ2-1): NAGVMQNPRHLVRRRGQEARLRCSPMKGHSHVYWYRQLPEEGLKFMVYLQKENIIDESGMPKERFSAEFPKEGPSILRIQQVVRGDSAAYFCASSRVREGEQFFGPGTRLTVL.

The chain joins TRBV7-2 to TRBJ2-2; D gene unclear. CDR1 and CDR2 from the germline V gene are SGHTA and FQGNSA. Trimming took 1 base from V and 5 from J, leaving 8 bases between them. The CDR3 length is 14 residues. CDR3 sequence: CASSLVSPTGELFF. CDR3 nucleotides: TGTGCCAGCAGCTTAGTTAGTCCTACCGGGGAGCTGTTTTTT.

In this sample, this clonotype turned up a few times. V is TRBV4-2 and J is TRBJ2-7; 8 nucleotides agree with TRBD2. The CDR3 extends over 15 amino acids. The germline CDR1 and CDR2 sequences are LGHNA and YNFKEQ. V trimming: 4 bases; J trimming: 6 bases; junction bases outside the gene matches: 11. The CDR3: CASSPDTSGSSEQYF. The CDR3 DNA sequence: TGTGCCAGCAGCCCCGATACGAGCGGGAGTTCCGAGCAGTACTTC.

This clonotype has only a few counts. The V and J genes are TRBV4-1 and TRBJ2-5, with unresolved D. The DNA matches TRBJ2-7 better at its end, which makes the J call doubtful. This CDR3 has 15 amino acids. Per germline, CDR1 MGHRA and CDR2 YSYEKL. In DNA form, the CDR3 reads TGCGCCAGCAGCCAAGATCTACTGGGTCCTGGCGAGCAGTACTTC. Translation gives CASSQDLLGPGEQYF.